This TCR beta chain came from a study of cytomegalovirus exposure and HLA in healthy donors. Study-wide background: Within an early data release were about 90 million unique TCRs drawn from HLA-typed donors.

Broader study findings: Per a prior analysis, the majority of TCR beta V segments were productive roughly 90% or roughly 30% of the time. As a later analysis showed, several of the most significant clusters appeared to be linked to common viral pathogens.

This PCR relied on a set of 60 Vbeta primers and 13 Jbeta primers. The protocol was immunoSEQ multiplex PCR, while the TCRdb copy is restricted to in-frame clones and leaves out a portion. The sample consists of 150,000 to 200,000 clones, roughly 79% of them appearing once. About this clone itself: Its antigen is not known.

Germline V gene data show CDR1 as LNHDA and CDR2 as SQIVND (reference sequence). The CDR3 contains 16 residues. V lost 5 bases and J lost 4; bases outside the gene matches: 6. The chain is built from TRBV19 and TRBJ2-4, with TRBD2 matching over 12 bases. What was sequenced was PBMCs. The clonotype comes from a woman aged 50 to 65 in good health and CMV-seropositive. The CDR3 DNA is TGTGCCAGTAGTTCCCTTCTAGCGGGGGGGAAAAACATTCAGTACTTC. This codes for CASSSLLAGGKNIQYF.